The clone carrying this TCR beta chain has just a few counts. Its antigen is currently unknown. The PCR employed 60 Vbeta primers together with 13 Jbeta primers. Under the authors' procedure: Later reanalysis found 80 million or so unique TCR beta chains, 10 million to 14 million of them shared. Method: immunoSEQ multiplex PCR; TCRdb's copy keeps in-frame clones and lacks some. V, J and clone size are those of that table, while D and trimming were read from the DNA. The sample lists under 200,000 clones; around four fifths were seen once. This CDR3 region has 11 residues. V shed 3 bases and J shed 4 bases, with 7 bases lying between them. The germline gives CDR1 DFQATT, CDR2 SNEGSKA (reference sequence). The sample belongs to a study of cytomegalovirus exposure and HLA in healthy donors. Overall study results and limits: In a later analysis, TCR beta V- and J-gene trimming showed a link to a missense DCLRE1C variant. Sequencing artifact likely explains a cluster of highly shared sequence variants. Researchers reported that a few CMV-associated chains were confirmed in vitro as CMV antigen-specific.

What was sequenced was PBMCs. This chain joins TRBV20-1 and TRBJ2-7; D perhaps matches TRBD2 (5 bases). The clonotype originates from a woman aged 25 to 39 in good health and CMV-seronegative. The CDR3 DNA sequence: TGCAGTGCTAGTCGGGGTTACGAGCAGTACTTC. Translation: CSASRGYEQYF.